This note documents a single T cell receptor beta chain sequence. Antigen: not known. Every patient relapsed after autologous stem cell transplantation, and brentuximab vedotin exposure varied. This sample is drawn from a study of PD-1 blockade in classical Hodgkin lymphoma. General study results and limits: Diversity similar to that of newly diagnosed patients was seen at baseline in complete responders. Some patients started nivolumab under 1 year after ASCT, and they were excluded.

The method was immunoSEQ multiplex PCR; TCRdb's version includes in-frame clones alone and lacks a portion of them. The repertoire holds about 93,000 clones, 81% seen once, with 15% to 20% in the top ten. Germline V gives CDR1 MRHNA, CDR2 SNTAGT. The CDR3 sequence is 18 residues long. V dropped 3 bases and J dropped 6; count of bases not matched to a gene: 20. The clonotype originates from a human donor with classical Hodgkin lymphoma. This sample comprised peripheral blood mononuclear cells (PBMCs), obtained before the second cycle of nivolumab. The V gene is TRBV6-4, the J gene TRBJ2-7; the match to TRBD1 covers 7 bases. The CDR3 loop is CASSEGAKSGTVVCEQYF. In DNA form, the CDR3 reads TGTGCCAGCAGTGAGGGGGCAAAATCCGGGACAGTAGTCTGCGAGCAGTACTTC.